These 24 T cell receptor beta chains share one sample of origin, sequenced in a study of control samples from healthy donors and cancer patients. Only in-frame clones appear in the TCRdb table, and some are missing; sequencing was by immunoSEQ multiplex PCR. The sample yields fewer than 15,000 clones, about 80% seen once. Sequencing was done on a sample of formalin-fixed, paraffin-embedded tissue. Source of these receptors: a female donor with lung cancer.

This clone was picked up one time. The V and J genes are TRBV9 and TRBJ2-2; possible D gene TRBD1, 6 bases. The V end was cut by 3 bases, the J end by 6 bases, with 12 bases between. This CDR3 has 14 residues. Germline values: CDR1 SGDLS, CDR2 YYNGEE. The CDR3: CASSGDRFSGELFF. The CDR3 DNA sequence: TGTGCCAGCAGCGGAGACAGGTTCTCCGGGGAGCTGTTTTTT.

The chain is built from TRBV7-9 and TRBJ1-1; tentative D call: TRBD1 (6 bases). Germline V gives CDR1 SEHNR, CDR2 FQNEAQ (reference sequence). The ends were cut back, 7 bases at V and 1 base at J, with 13 bases in the middle. This CDR3 region has 14 residues. CDR3 DNA sequence: TGTGCCAGCAAGACGGGACACGCGAACACTGAAGCTTTCTTT. Its protein is CASKTGHANTEAFF. Drawing the rest from reference TRBV7-9 and TRBJ1-1, the complete variable domain is DTGVSQNPRHKITKRGQNVTFRCDPISEHNRLYWYRQTLGQGPEFLTYFQNEAQLEKSRLLSDRFSAERPKGSFSTLEIQRTEQGDSAMYLCASKTGHANTEAFFGQGTRLTVV.

The V call is TRBV18, the J call TRBJ1-1; 9 bases are shared with TRBD1. The CDR3 extends over 15 amino acids. With 5 bases clipped from V and 2 bases from J, the junction kept 6 bases outside the gene matches. CDR1 KGHSH and CDR2 LQKENI come from the germline V gene. CDR3 sequence: CASSGRDRANTEAFF. The CDR3 bases are TGTGCCAGCTCAGGAAGGGACAGGGCCAACACTGAAGCTTTCTTT. Using reference TRBV18 and TRBJ1-1 for the parts outside the CDR3, the full variable domain is NAGVMQNPRHLVRRRGQEARLRCSPMKGHSHVYWYRQLPEEGLKFMVYLQKENIIDESGMPKERFSAEFPKEGPSILRIQQVVRGDSAAYFCASSGRDRANTEAFFGQGTRLTVV.

The chain employs TRBV2 and TRBJ1-6; 8 bases line up with TRBD1. Trimming removed 6 bases from V and 9 bases from J; junction bases left unmatched: 10. Germline CDR1 and CDR2: SNHLY and FYNNEI. The CDR3 has 15 amino acids. CDR3 protein: CASRTSTGVSSPLHF. The CDR3 DNA sequence: TGTGCCAGCAGGACTTCGACAGGGGTATCTTCACCCCTCCACTTT.

In its sample, this clone was seen a few times. The chain joins TRBV7-2 to TRBJ2-7, with 7 bases fitting TRBD1. From germline, CDR1 is SGHTA and CDR2 FQGNSA. Trimming at V came to 4 bases and at J to 2 bases, leaving 5 bases not matched to a gene. The CDR3 is 14 amino acids. In nucleotides, the CDR3 is TGTGCCAGCAGCTCGTACAGGGGTGCCTACGAGCAGTACTTC. This codes for CASSSYRGAYEQYF.

J is TRBJ1-4 and V is TRBV4-1; 7 bases fit TRBD1. Germline CDR1 and CDR2: MGHRA and YSYEKL. The CDR3 length is 15 residues. With 3 bases clipped from V and 6 bases from J, the junction kept 7 bases outside the gene matches. The DNA of the CDR3 is TGCGCCAGCAGCCAGGACACAGGGGTAGATGAAAAACTGTTTTTT. Translation gives CASSQDTGVDEKLFF.

There are a few counts of this clone. The V gene is TRBV9, the J gene TRBJ2-2; TRBD2 aligns across 14 bases. V shed 4 bases and J 5 bases; nucleotides not matched to a gene: 4. CDR1 SGDLS and CDR2 YYNGEE come from the germline V gene. The CDR3 has 16 amino acids. This CDR3 is CASSSRTSGGTGELFF. The CDR3 nucleotides read TGTGCCAGCAGCTCCCGGACTAGCGGGGGGACCGGGGAGCTGTTTTTT. The full variable domain, with the rest looked up from reference TRBV9 and TRBJ2-2, is DSGVTQTPKHLITATGQRVTLRCSPRSGDLSVYWYQQSLDQGLQFLIQYYNGEERAKGNILERFSAQQFPDLHSELNLSSLELGDSALYFCASSSRTSGGTGELFFGEGSRLTVL.

In DNA form, the CDR3 reads TGTGCCAGCAGTTACTCGCCAGAAGAAAAACTGTTTTTT. This encodes CASSYSPEEKLFF. The chain uses TRBV6-6 and TRBJ1-4; D gene ambiguous. The CDR3 loop spans 13 amino acids. Trimming removed 0 bases at V and 8 bases at J, with 7 bases between. Germline loops: CDR1 MNHNY, CDR2 SVGAGI (reference sequence).

The chain uses TRBV18 and TRBJ2-5, with 8 bases aligning to TRBD2. CDR3 length: 15 amino acids. Germline lookup yields CDR1 KGHSH and CDR2 LQKENI. With V trimmed by 5 bases and J by 1 base, 6 bases remained unmatched. Here the CDR3 DNA reads TGTGCCAGCTCAGGCTTACTAGCGGCCCAAGAGACCCAGTACTTC. This translates into CASSGLLAAQETQYF.

The rearrangement links TRBV29-1 to TRBJ2-7; 9 bases are a match to TRBD1. V lost 6 bases and J lost 2; bases outside the gene matches: 8. There are 14 residues in the CDR3. Germline assignment: CDR1 SQVTM and CDR2 ANQGSEA. The CDR3 protein is CSVATGGSTYEQYF. The CDR3 DNA sequence: TGCAGCGTCGCTACAGGGGGCTCAACCTACGAGCAGTACTTC.

The V and J genes are TRBV7-6 and TRBJ1-1; tentatively, D is TRBD1 (5 bases). This CDR3 region has 13 residues. Germline V gene lookup returns CDR1 SGHVS and CDR2 FNYEAQ. V lost 5 bases to trimming and J lost 6 bases, with 13 bases between them. The CDR3 region is CASSLNWGAEAFF. The CDR3 DNA reads as TGTGCCAGCAGCCTCAACTGGGGGGCTGAAGCTTTCTTT.

V usage is TRBV7-9 and J usage is TRBJ2-2, with D maybe TRBD2 (6 bases). Per germline, CDR1 SEHNR and CDR2 FQNEAQ (reference sequence). The CDR3 contains 18 residues. V lost 2 bases and J 4 bases, leaving 20 bases between the germline ends. The CDR3 loop reads CASSLIRDLPYLTGELFF. CDR3 coding DNA: TGTGCCAGCAGCTTAATTCGGGACTTACCTTATCTCACCGGGGAGCTGTTTTTT.

This clone turned up a few times. The chain employs TRBV2 and TRBJ2-3; D gene ambiguous. The CDR3 runs to 14 residues. V shed 5 bases and J shed 2 bases, with 11 bases lying between them. Germline V gives CDR1 SNHLY, CDR2 FYNNEI. CDR3 region: CASSLDASTDTQYF. CDR3 nucleotides: TGTGCCAGCAGTCTGGACGCATCCACAGATACGCAGTATTTT.

This clone was found a few times. The J gene is TRBJ2-3, the V gene TRBV20-1; no clear D. The germline V gene has CDR1 DFQATT and CDR2 SNEGSKA (reference sequence). V gave up 5 bases and J gave up 10 bases, with 13 bases separating them. The CDR3 is 11 residues long. CDR3 sequence: CSALSPNAQYF. CDR3 nucleotides: TGCAGTGCTTTGTCCCCCAATGCGCAGTATTTT.

The chain links TRBV4-1 to TRBJ1-1; D is unclear. Trimming cost V 7 bases and J 1 base, with 13 bases left between them. CDR1 is MGHRA, CDR2 YSYEKL, per germline. The CDR3 loop spans 14 amino acids. CDR3 region: CASTLRSTNTEAFF. The CDR3 nucleotides read TGCGCCAGCACCCTTAGATCGACGAACACTGAAGCTTTCTTT.

The gene calls are TRBV7-9 and TRBJ1-2, with a tentative D call TRBD1 (5 bases). The V gene lost 2 bases and the J gene lost 3 bases, with 7 bases spanning the gap. Germline-derived CDR1 and CDR2 are SEHNR and FQNEAQ (reference sequence). This CDR3 spans 13 amino acids. CDR3 sequence: CASSLRGDYGYTF. The DNA for the CDR3 is TGTGCCAGCAGCTTAAGGGGAGACTATGGCTACACCTTC.

The rearrangement uses TRBV7-2 and TRBJ1-3, with 7 bases matching TRBD1. The length of the CDR3 is 16 residues. Germline V CDR1 and CDR2: SGHTA, FQGNSA. V was pared by 2 bases and J by 3 bases, with 7 bases of the junction left unmatched. The CDR3 coding sequence is TGTGCCAGCAGCTTAAACCCAGGGGGGGTTGGAAACACCATATATTTT. Amino acid sequence: CASSLNPGGVGNTIYF.

The rearrangement links TRBV5-4 to TRBJ2-7; possible D gene TRBD2, 5 bases. Germline assignment: CDR1 SGHNT and CDR2 YYREEE (reference sequence). There are 15 residues in the CDR3. The V end lost 0 bases, the J end lost 3 bases, and 13 bases lay between the germline ends. The CDR3 reads CASSLASGLGYEQYF. The CDR3 nucleotides read TGTGCCAGCAGCTTGGCTTCGGGGTTGGGCTACGAGCAGTACTTC.

The V gene is TRBV10-3, the J gene TRBJ1-3; 7 bases are shared with TRBD1. V was pared by 5 bases and J by 10 bases, with 5 bases of the junction left unmatched. The CDR3 sequence is 12 residues long. Germline V gives CDR1 ENHRY, CDR2 SYGVKD. The CDR3 reads CAISPTGTTIYF. For the CDR3, the DNA is TGTGCCATCAGTCCGACAGGGACGACCATATATTTT.

The V and J genes are TRBV25-1 and TRBJ2-7, with D tentatively TRBD1 or TRBD2 (6 bases each). V was shortened by 3 bases and J by 4 bases, with 16 bases between the two germline ends. The CDR3 is 15 amino acids. Germline CDR1 reads MGHDK; CDR2 reads SYGVNS. DNA of the CDR3: TGTGCCAGCAGTGATGGGCGGGGCAGGGGTTACGAGCAGTACTTC. This sequence encodes CASSDGRGRGYEQYF.

The chain has TRBV2 and TRBJ1-1, with a possible D match to TRBD1 (6 bases). CDR1 SNHLY and CDR2 FYNNEI come from the germline V gene. The CDR3 spans 15 residues. V was clipped by 3 bases and J by 1 base, with 12 bases between them. The CDR3 DNA sequence: TGTGCCAGCAGTGATTGGGGGGGCAAGAACACTGAAGCTTTCTTT. This codes for CASSDWGGKNTEAFF. Together with reference TRBV2 and TRBJ1-1, the CDR3 gives the full variable domain: EPEVTQTPSHQVTQMGQEVILRCVPISNHLYFYWYRQILGQKVEFLVSFYNNEISEKSEIFDDQFSVERPDGSNFTLKIRSTKLEDSAMYFCASSDWGGKNTEAFFGQGTRLTVV.

This chain connects TRBV7-2 to TRBJ2-1, with 7 positions matching TRBD2. The CDR3 covers 12 residues. The V and J ends lost 5 bases and 15 bases, in that order; junction bases with no gene match: 10. Germline CDR1 SGHTA, CDR2 FQGNSA. CDR3 residues: CASSPDAGVMFF. The DNA of the CDR3 is TGTGCCAGCAGCCCGGACGCGGGGGTTATGTTCTTC. Full variable domain (rest looked up from reference TRBV7-2 and TRBJ2-1): GAGVSQSPSNKVTEKGKDVELRCDPISGHTALYWYRQSLGQGLEFLIYFQGNSAPDKSGLPSDRFSAERTGGSVSTLTIQRTQQEDSAVYLCASSPDAGVMFFGPGTRLTVL.

J is TRBJ2-6 and V is TRBV7-2, with D unclear. Between the trimmed V and J ends, which lost 2 bases and 0 bases, there was a span of 11 bases. Per the germline V gene, CDR1 is SGHTA and CDR2 is FQGNSA. This CDR3 contains 17 residues. As DNA, the CDR3 is TGTGCCAGCAGCTTATCACCTGTAGTCTCTGGGGCCAACGTCCTGACTTTC. Translated, it gives CASSLSPVVSGANVLTF.

V usage is TRBV18 and J usage is TRBJ1-1; tentatively, D is TRBD1 (5 bases). CDR3 length: 14 amino acids. The germline CDR1 and CDR2 sequences are KGHSH and LQKENI. The V end was cut by 4 bases, the J end by 1 base, with 10 bases between. The CDR3 region has the DNA TGTGCCAGCTCACGAGACGGACAGAACACTGAAGCTTTCTTT. As protein: CASSRDGQNTEAFF.